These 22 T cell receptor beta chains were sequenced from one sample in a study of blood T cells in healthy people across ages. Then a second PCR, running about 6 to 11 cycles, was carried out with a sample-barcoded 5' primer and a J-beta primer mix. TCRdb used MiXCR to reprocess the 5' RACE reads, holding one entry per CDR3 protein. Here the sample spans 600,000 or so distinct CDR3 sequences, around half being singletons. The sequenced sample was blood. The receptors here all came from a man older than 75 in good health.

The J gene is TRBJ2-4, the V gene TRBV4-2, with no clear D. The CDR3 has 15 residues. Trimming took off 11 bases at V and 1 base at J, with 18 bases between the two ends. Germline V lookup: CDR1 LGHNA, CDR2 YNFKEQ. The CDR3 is CASDAVRDAKNIQYF. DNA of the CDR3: TGTGCCTCCGATGCCGTTAGAGACGCCAAAAACATTCAGTACTTC.

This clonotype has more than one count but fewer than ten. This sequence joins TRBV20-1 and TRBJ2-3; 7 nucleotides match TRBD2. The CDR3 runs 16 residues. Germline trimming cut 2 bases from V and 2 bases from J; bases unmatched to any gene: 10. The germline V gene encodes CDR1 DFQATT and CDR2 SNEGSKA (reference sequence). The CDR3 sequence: CSARSKAGVPTDTQYF. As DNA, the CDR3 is TGCAGTGCTAGATCCAAGGCGGGAGTCCCCACAGATACGCAGTATTTT.

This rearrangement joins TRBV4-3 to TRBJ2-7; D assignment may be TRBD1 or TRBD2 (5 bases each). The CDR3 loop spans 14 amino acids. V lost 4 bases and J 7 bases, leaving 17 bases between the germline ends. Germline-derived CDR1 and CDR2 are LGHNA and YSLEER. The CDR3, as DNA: TGCGCCAGCAGCCCAGGGACCGGGAATAAGGAGCAGTACTTC. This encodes CASSPGTGNKEQYF.

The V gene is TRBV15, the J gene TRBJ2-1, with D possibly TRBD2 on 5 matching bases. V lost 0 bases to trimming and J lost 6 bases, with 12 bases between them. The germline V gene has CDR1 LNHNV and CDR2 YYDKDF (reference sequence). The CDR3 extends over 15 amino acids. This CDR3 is CATSRDVGSLNEQFF. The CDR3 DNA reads TGTGCCACCAGCAGAGATGTAGGGAGTCTCAATGAGCAGTTCTTC.

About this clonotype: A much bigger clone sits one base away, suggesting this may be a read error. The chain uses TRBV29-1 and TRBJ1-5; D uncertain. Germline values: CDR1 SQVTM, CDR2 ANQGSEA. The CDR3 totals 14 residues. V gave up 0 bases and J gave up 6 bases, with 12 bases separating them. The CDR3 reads CSVEDAGMGQPQHF. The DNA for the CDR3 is TGCAGCGTTGAAGATGCGGGGATGGGTCAGCCCCAGCATTTT.

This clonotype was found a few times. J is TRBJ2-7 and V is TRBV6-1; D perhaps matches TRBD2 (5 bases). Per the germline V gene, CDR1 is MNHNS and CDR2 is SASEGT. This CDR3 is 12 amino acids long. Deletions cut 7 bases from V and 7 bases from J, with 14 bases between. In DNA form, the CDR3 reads TGTGCCAGCACGTGGGAGAGATGGGAGCAGTACTTC. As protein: CASTWERWEQYF.

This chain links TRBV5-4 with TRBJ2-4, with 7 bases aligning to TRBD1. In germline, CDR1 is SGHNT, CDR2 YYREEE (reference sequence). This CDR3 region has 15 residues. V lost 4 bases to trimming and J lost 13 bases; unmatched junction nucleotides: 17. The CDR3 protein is CASSPGTAGEGEQYF. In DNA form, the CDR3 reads TGTGCCAGCAGCCCCGGGACAGCCGGGGAAGGAGAGCAGTACTTC.

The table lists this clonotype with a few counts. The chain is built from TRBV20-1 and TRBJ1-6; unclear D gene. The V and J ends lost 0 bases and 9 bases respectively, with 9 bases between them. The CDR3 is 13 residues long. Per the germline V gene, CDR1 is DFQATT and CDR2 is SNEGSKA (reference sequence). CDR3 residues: CSAREGTGSPLHF. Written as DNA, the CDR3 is TGCAGTGCTAGAGAGGGTACGGGTTCACCCCTCCACTTT.

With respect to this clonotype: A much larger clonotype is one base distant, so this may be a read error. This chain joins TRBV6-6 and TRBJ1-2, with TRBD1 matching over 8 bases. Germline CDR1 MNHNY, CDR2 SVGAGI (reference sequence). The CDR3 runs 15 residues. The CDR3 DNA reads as TGTGTCAGCAGTTACCCGGGACAGGAGATATATGGCTACACCTTC. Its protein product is CVSSYPGQEIYGYTF.

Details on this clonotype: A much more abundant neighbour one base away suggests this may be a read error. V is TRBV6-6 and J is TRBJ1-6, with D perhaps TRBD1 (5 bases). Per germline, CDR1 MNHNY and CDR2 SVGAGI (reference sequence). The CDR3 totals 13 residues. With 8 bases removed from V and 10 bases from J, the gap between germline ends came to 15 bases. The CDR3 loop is CASFRDEKSPLHF. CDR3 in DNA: TGTGCCAGCTTCCGGGACGAAAAGTCACCCCTCCACTTT.

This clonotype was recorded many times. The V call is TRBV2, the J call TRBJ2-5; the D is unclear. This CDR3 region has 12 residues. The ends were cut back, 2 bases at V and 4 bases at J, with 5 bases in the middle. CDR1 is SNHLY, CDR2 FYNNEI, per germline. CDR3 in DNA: TGTGCCAGCAGTGAAATGTTAGAGACCCAGTACTTC. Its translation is CASSEMLETQYF.

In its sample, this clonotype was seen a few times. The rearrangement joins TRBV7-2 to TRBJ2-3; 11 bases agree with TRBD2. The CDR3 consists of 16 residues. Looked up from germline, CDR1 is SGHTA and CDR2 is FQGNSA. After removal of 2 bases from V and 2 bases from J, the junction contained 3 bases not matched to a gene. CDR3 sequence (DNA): TGTGCCAGCAGCTTACTAGCGGGGGGCTTCACAGATACGCAGTATTTT. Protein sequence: CASSLLAGGFTDTQYF.

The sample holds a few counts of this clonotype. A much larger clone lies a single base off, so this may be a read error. The CDR3 reads CASSQLWSSYNEQFF. CDR3 sequence (DNA): TGTGCTAGCAGCCAACTGTGGAGCTCCTACAATGAGCAGTTCTTC. The rearrangement joins TRBV7-7 to TRBJ2-1; D remains unclear. CDR1 and CDR2 (germline): SSHAT, FNYEAQ (reference sequence). CDR3 length equals 15 residues.

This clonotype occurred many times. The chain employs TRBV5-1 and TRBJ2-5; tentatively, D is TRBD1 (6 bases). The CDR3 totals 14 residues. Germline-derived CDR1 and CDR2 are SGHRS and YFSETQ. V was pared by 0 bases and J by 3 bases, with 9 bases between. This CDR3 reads CASSLAGAEETQYF. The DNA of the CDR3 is TGCGCCAGCAGCTTGGCAGGGGCCGAAGAGACCCAGTACTTC.

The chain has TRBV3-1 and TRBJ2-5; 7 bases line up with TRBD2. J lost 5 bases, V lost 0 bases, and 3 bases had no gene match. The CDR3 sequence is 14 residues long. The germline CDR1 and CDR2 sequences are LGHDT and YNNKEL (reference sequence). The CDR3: CASSQELATETQYF. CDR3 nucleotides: TGTGCCAGCAGCCAAGAACTAGCGACGGAGACCCAGTACTTC.

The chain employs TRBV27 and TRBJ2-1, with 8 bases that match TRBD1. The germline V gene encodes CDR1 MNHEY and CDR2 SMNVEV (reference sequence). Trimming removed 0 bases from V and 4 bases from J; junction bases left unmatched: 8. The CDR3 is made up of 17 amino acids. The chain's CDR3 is CASSLSEDRGAYNEQFF. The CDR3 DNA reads TGTGCCAGCAGTTTATCGGAAGACAGGGGAGCGTACAATGAGCAGTTCTTC.

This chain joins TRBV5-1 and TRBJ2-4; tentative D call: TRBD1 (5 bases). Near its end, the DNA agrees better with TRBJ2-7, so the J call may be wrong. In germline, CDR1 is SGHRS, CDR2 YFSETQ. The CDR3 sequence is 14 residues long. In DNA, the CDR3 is TGCGCCAGCAGCTTGGGAATACAGGAGTACGAGCAGTACTTC. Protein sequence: CASSLGIQEYEQYF.

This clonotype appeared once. For the CDR3, the DNA is TGTGCCACCAGCAGAGAGAGGGGGACCTATGGCTACACCTTC. Protein product: CATSRERGTYGYTF. The chain couples TRBV15 to TRBJ1-2; TRBD1 is a possible D gene (6 bases). The V and J ends lost 0 bases and 4 bases respectively, with 9 bases between them. Looked up from germline, CDR1 is LNHNV and CDR2 is YYDKDF (reference sequence). This CDR3 is 14 amino acids long.

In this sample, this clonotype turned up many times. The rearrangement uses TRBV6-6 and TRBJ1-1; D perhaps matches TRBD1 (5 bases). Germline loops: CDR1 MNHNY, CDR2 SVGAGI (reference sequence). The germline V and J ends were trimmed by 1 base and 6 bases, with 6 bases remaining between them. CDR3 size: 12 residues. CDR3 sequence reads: CASSYWDSEAFF. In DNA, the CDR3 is TGTGCCAGCAGTTACTGGGACTCTGAAGCTTTCTTT.

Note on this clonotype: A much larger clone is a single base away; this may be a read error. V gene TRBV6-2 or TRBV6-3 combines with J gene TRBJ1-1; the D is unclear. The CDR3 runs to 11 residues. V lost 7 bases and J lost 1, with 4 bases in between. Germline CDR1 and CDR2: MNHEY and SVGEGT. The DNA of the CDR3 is TGTGCCAGCAACCAGAACACTGAAGCTTTCTTT. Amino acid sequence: CASNQNTEAFF.

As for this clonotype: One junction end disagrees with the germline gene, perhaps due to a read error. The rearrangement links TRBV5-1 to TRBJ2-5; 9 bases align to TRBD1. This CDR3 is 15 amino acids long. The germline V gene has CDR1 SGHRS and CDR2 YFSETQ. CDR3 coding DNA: TGCGCCAGCGGCTTAGGACAGGGGTTCCAAGAGACCCAGTACTTC. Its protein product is CASGLGQGFQETQYF.

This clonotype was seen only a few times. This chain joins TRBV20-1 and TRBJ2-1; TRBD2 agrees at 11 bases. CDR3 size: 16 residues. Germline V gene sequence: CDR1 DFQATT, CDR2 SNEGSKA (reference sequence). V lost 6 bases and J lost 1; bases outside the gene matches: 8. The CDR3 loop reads CSAKRLAGSSYNEQFF. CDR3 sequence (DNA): TGCAGTGCCAAAAGACTAGCGGGATCATCCTACAATGAGCAGTTCTTC.